Sequencing of this T cell receptor beta chain was carried out in a study of blood T cell repertoires in COVID-19. Whole-study context: Some COVID-19 samples were acute and others convalescent; all came from the United States, Italy and Spain. Sources were T cells, B-cell-depleted T cells, or PBMCs; the material itself was cDNA or gDNA.

Germline V CDR1 and CDR2: MNHEY, SMNVEV (reference sequence). The CDR3 is 13 residues long. V lost 3 bases, J lost 2 bases, and 7 bases lay in between. As handled by the study authors: Scientists estimated how many nucleated cells there were by amplifying reference gene primers. Assay: immunoSEQ multiplex PCR; the TCRdb copy retains only in-frame clones and omits some. V and J calls and clone size come straight from that table; D and trimming were deduced from the DNA. The table includes approximately 100,000 clones, around 89% detected once. The J gene is TRBJ1-2, the V gene TRBV27; no clear D gene. The sequenced sample was peripheral blood. This clonotype was sampled from a woman aged 80 or over with acute or convalescent COVID-19. The CDR3 sequence: CASSFRENYGYTF. Written as DNA, the CDR3 is TGTGCCAGCAGTTTTCGGGAAAACTATGGCTACACCTTC.